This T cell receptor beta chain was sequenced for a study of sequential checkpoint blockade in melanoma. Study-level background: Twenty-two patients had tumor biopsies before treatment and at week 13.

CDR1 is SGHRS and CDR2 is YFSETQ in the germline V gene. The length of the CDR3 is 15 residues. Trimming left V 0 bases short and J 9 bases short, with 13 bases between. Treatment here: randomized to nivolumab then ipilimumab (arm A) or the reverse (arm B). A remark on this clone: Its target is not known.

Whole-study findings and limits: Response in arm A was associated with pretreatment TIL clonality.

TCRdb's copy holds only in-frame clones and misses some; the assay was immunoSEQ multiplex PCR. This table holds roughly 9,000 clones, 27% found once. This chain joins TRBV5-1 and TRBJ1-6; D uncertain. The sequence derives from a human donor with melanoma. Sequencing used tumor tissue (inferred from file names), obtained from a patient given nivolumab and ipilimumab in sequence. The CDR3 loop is CASSLESQGISPLHF. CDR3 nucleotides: TGCGCCAGCAGCTTGGAATCTCAAGGAATTTCACCCCTCCACTTT.